The present T cell receptor (beta chain) was sequenced within a study of CD8+ T cells in alopecia areata. As for the study in general: Treated patients were given oral tofacitinib, which was dosed at 5 to 10 mg twice daily. Points from the study as a whole: Affected scalp, especially in alopecia totalis/universalis, had a higher clonality than normal scalp did.

Between the trimmed V and J ends, which lost 5 bases and 5 bases, there was a span of 10 bases. This CDR3 has 13 amino acids. The V gene's germline CDR1 is SEHNR and CDR2 FQNEAQ (reference sequence). Those with alopecia areata gave lesional scalp punch biopsies and peripheral blood. Following RNA extraction, reverse transcription yielded cDNA that acted as the sequencing template. Assay used: immunoSEQ multiplex PCR; TCRdb lists only in-frame clones, some missing. The sample includes tens of thousands of clones, approximately 64% of them seen just once. Of note for this clone: The antigen remains undetermined.

This TCR was recovered from a human donor with alopecia areata. This chain links TRBV7-9 with TRBJ2-1; the D is unclear. The source material was CD8+ T cells sorted from blood, sampled at week 0. The CDR3 loop is CASSPPTNNEQFF. CDR3 nucleotide sequence: TGTGCCAGCAGCCCCCCTACCAACAATGAGCAGTTCTTC.